This passage covers 17 T cell receptor beta chains from one sample sequenced in a study of control samples from healthy donors and cancer patients. Assay: immunoSEQ multiplex PCR; the TCRdb copy retains only in-frame clones and omits some. The sample contains around 110,000 clones, 80% to 90% of which appear only once. The source material was PBMCs. All receptors come from a woman between 45 and 60 years old with colorectal cancer.

This chain joins TRBV3-1 (or the pseudogene TRBV3-2) and TRBJ2-5, with 8 bases matching TRBD1. Germline CDR1 is LGHDT and CDR2 is YNNKEL (reference sequence). Trimming took 3 bases from V and 4 from J; bases not matched to a gene: 13. This CDR3 comprises 17 residues. CDR3: CASSHRSRQGRRETQYF. The CDR3 nucleotides are TGTGCCAGCAGCCACCGATCGAGACAGGGGAGGCGAGAGACCCAGTACTTC.

The chain recombines TRBV5-1 with TRBJ1-2; 9 bases are shared with TRBD1. Germline V gene data show CDR1 as SGHRS and CDR2 as YFSETQ. The CDR3 sequence is 17 residues long. J gave up 6 bases and V 4 bases, and 16 bases lay outside the gene matches. CDR3 sequence: CASSPGTGRSGRDGYTF. The CDR3 DNA follows: TGCGCCAGCAGCCCCGGGACAGGGAGGTCTGGCAGGGATGGCTACACCTTC.

The chain couples TRBV7-9 to TRBJ2-7; D unclear. Trimming cost V 2 bases and J 5 bases, with 7 bases left between them. Germline values: CDR1 SEHNR, CDR2 FQNEAQ (reference sequence). The length of the CDR3 is 12 residues. CDR3 loop: CASSLQVNEQYF. CDR3 bases: TGTGCCAGCAGCTTACAAGTCAACGAGCAGTACTTC. The whole variable domain, filled in from reference TRBV7-9 and TRBJ2-7, reads DTGVSQNPRHKITKRGQNVTFRCDPISEHNRLYWYRQTLGQGPEFLTYFQNEAQLEKSRLLSDRFSAERPKGSFSTLEIQRTEQGDSAMYLCASSLQVNEQYFGPGTRLTVT.

The rearrangement uses TRBV5-6 and TRBJ1-1, with D possibly being TRBD1 (6 bases). The germline CDR1 and CDR2 sequences are SGHDT and YYEEEE. Trimming cost V 3 bases and J 4 bases, with 19 bases left between them. CDR3 length: 16 amino acids. The DNA for the CDR3 is TGTGCCAGCAGCTACGGCGGCCCTGGGGGGCTCACTGAAGCTTTCTTT. This translates into CASSYGGPGGLTEAFF.

The chain has TRBV6-5 and TRBJ1-5; 7 nucleotides align to TRBD1. Trimming removed 5 bases from V and 10 bases from J; junction bases left unmatched: 11. CDR3 size: 14 residues. Germline loops: CDR1 MNHEY, CDR2 SVGAGI. CDR3 in DNA: TGTGCCAGCAGTACGTTAGGGGACAGTCAACCCCAGCATTTT. Protein: CASSTLGDSQPQHF.

The genes are TRBV25-1 and TRBJ1-5; a weak D match, TRBD1 (6 bases). This CDR3 comprises 14 residues. Deletions cut 4 bases from V and 4 bases from J, with 11 bases between. CDR1 MGHDK and CDR2 SYGVNS come from the germline V gene. The CDR3 nucleotides are TGTGCCAGCAGTGTTGGCCAGGGGAATCAGCCCCAGCATTTT. It yields the protein CASSVGQGNQPQHF.

The chain combines TRBV7-9 with TRBJ2-7, with D maybe TRBD1 (5 bases). Per germline, CDR1 SEHNR and CDR2 FQNEAQ (reference sequence). The V end lost 8 bases, the J end lost 3 bases, and 11 bases lay between the germline ends. The CDR3 is made up of 12 amino acids. In nucleotides, the CDR3 is TGTGCCAGCGAATGGCAGGGCTACGAGCAGTACTTC. This gives the protein CASEWQGYEQYF.

The chain combines TRBV6-1 with TRBJ1-1; no firm D call. Germline V gives CDR1 MNHNS, CDR2 SASEGT. The CDR3 runs to 12 residues. V was clipped by 3 bases and J by 3 bases, with 5 bases between them. The CDR3 spells CASSEGYTEAFF. Written as DNA, the CDR3 is TGTGCCAGCAGTGAGGGGTACACTGAAGCTTTCTTT.

The gene calls are TRBV7-9 and TRBJ2-1; D perhaps matches TRBD1 (6 bases). V lost 5 bases and J lost 4, with 12 bases in between. The CDR3 extends over 14 amino acids. Germline lookup yields CDR1 SEHNR and CDR2 FQNEAQ (reference sequence). CDR3 bases: TGTGCCAGCAGCCTAACCGACAGGTACAATGAGCAGTTCTTC. Its protein product is CASSLTDRYNEQFF. Using reference TRBV7-9 and TRBJ2-1 for the parts outside the CDR3, the full variable domain is DTGVSQNPRHKITKRGQNVTFRCDPISEHNRLYWYRQTLGQGPEFLTYFQNEAQLEKSRLLSDRFSAERPKGSFSTLEIQRTEQGDSAMYLCASSLTDRYNEQFFGPGTRLTVL.

This clone was detected ten times or more. The chain combines TRBV7-9 with TRBJ2-1; tentatively, D is TRBD1 (6 bases). Germline values: CDR1 SEHNR, CDR2 FQNEAQ (reference sequence). V shed 5 bases and J shed 4 bases, with 15 bases lying between them. The CDR3 sequence is 15 residues long. The CDR3 sequence: CASSRRDIQYNEQFF. CDR3 DNA: TGTGCCAGCAGCCGTCGGGACATCCAATACAATGAGCAGTTCTTC. The full variable domain, completed using reference TRBV7-9 and TRBJ2-1, is DTGVSQNPRHKITKRGQNVTFRCDPISEHNRLYWYRQTLGQGPEFLTYFQNEAQLEKSRLLSDRFSAERPKGSFSTLEIQRTEQGDSAMYLCASSRRDIQYNEQFFGPGTRLTVL.

CDR3 bases: TGTGCCAGCAGGACCGCTAGCACAGATACGCAGTATTTT. Protein sequence: CASRTASTDTQYF. The chain employs TRBV28 and TRBJ2-3, with D uncertain. Germline loops: CDR1 MDHEN, CDR2 SYDVKM. The CDR3 has 13 amino acids. The germline V and J ends were trimmed by 6 bases and 0 bases, with 7 bases remaining between them.

The chain is built from TRBV4-1 and TRBJ2-5, with no clear D. Germline lookup yields CDR1 MGHRA and CDR2 YSYEKL. The CDR3 is made up of 14 amino acids. The V gene lost 1 base and the J gene lost 1 base, with 7 bases spanning the gap. The CDR3 sequence: CASSQGVSQETQYF. The CDR3, as DNA: TGCGCCAGCAGCCAAGGTGTCAGCCAAGAGACCCAGTACTTC.

V gene TRBV28 combines with J gene TRBJ2-7, with D tentatively TRBD1 (5 bases). The CDR3 contains 15 residues. Germline lookup yields CDR1 MDHEN and CDR2 SYDVKM. V gave up 2 bases and J gave up 2 bases, with 13 bases separating them. The DNA of the CDR3 is TGTGCCAGCAGTTTACTCGACCAGGGTACCTACGAGCAGTACTTC. This gives the protein CASSLLDQGTYEQYF.

The chain combines TRBV7-8 with TRBJ1-4, with D uncertain. The CDR3 spans 15 residues. The germline CDR1 and CDR2 sequences are SGHVS and FQNEAQ. V was cut by 1 base and J by 7 bases, with 13 bases left in between. CDR3 in DNA: TGTGCCAGCAGCTTAGGAGGGTACAATAGTGAAAAACTGTTTTTT. Translated, it gives CASSLGGYNSEKLFF.

The chain employs TRBV5-1 and TRBJ1-3, with a weak D call TRBD1 (5 bases). The CDR3 consists of 14 residues. Between the trimmed V and J ends, which lost 5 bases and 0 bases, there was a span of 9 bases. The germline V gene has CDR1 SGHRS and CDR2 YFSETQ. The CDR3 is CASRPDSSGNTIYF. CDR3 nucleotides: TGCGCCAGCAGACCCGACAGCTCTGGAAACACCATATATTTT. Supplemented by reference TRBV5-1 and TRBJ1-3, the full variable domain reads KAGVTQTPRYLIKTRGQQVTLSCSPISGHRSVSWYQQTPGQGLQFLFEYFSETQRNKGNFPGRFSGRQFSNSRSEMNVSTLELGDSALYLCASRPDSSGNTIYFGEGSWLTVV.

CDR3 coding DNA: TGCGCCAGCAGCTATGGTGATTGGAACTATGGCTACACCTTC. Its translation: CASSYGDWNYGYTF. The genes are TRBV5-1 and TRBJ1-2; D remains unclear. This CDR3 comprises 14 residues. Per germline, CDR1 SGHRS and CDR2 YFSETQ. Trimming removed 3 bases from V and 2 bases from J, with 11 bases in between.

There are a few counts of this clone. This chain uses TRBV18 with TRBJ2-7; D ambiguous. V gave up 3 bases and J gave up 5 bases, with 17 bases separating them. The CDR3 extends over 15 amino acids. Germline V lookup: CDR1 KGHSH, CDR2 LQKENI. Written as DNA, the CDR3 is TGTGCCAGCTCACCGTACCCGGGCCGTCTCGACGAGCAGTACTTC. It yields the protein CASSPYPGRLDEQYF.